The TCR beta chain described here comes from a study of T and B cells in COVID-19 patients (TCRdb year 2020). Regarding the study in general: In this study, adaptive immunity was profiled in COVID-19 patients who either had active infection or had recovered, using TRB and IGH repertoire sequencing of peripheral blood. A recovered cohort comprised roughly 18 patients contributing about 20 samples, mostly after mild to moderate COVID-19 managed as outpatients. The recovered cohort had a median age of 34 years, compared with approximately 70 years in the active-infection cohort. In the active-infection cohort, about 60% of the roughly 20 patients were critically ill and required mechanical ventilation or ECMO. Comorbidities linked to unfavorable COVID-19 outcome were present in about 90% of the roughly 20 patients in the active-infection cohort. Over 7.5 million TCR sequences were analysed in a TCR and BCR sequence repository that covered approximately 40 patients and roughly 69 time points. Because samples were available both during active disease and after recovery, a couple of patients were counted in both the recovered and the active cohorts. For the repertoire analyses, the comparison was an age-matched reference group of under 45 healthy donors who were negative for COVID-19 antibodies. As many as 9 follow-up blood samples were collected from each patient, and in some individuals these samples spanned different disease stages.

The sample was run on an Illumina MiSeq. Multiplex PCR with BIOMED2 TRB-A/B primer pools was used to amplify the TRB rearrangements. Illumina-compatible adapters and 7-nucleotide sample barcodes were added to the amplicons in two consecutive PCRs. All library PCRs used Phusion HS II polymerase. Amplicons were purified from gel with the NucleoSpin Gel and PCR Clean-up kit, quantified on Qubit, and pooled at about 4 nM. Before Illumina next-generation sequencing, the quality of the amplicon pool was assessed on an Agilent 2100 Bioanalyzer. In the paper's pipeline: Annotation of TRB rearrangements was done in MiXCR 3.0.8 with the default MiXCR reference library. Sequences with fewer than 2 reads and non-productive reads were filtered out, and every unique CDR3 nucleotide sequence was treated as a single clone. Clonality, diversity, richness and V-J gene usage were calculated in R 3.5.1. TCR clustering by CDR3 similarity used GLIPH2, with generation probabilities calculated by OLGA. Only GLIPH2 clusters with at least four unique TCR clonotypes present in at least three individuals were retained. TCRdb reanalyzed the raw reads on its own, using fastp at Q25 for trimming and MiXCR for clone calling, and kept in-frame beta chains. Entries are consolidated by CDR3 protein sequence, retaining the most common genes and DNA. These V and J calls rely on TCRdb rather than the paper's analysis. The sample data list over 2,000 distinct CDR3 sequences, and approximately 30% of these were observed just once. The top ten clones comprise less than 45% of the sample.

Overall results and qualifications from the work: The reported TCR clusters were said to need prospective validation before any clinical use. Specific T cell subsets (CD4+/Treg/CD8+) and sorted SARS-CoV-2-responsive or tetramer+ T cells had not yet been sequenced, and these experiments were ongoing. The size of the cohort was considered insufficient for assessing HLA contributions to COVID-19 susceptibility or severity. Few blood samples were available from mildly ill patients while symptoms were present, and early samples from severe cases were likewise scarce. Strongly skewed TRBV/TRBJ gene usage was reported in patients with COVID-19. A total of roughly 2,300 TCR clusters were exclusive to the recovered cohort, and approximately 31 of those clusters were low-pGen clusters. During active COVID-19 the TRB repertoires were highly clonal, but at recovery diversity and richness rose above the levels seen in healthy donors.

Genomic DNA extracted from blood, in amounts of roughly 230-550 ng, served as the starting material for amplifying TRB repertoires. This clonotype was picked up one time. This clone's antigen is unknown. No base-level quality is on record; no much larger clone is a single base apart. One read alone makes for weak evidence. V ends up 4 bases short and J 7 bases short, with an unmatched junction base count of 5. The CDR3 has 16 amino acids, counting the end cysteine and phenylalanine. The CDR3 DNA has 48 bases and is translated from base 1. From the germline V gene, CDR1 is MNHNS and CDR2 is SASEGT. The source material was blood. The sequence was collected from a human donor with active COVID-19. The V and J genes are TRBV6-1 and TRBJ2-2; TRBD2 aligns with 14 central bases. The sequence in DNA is TGTGCCAGCAGTGCCCGGACTAGCGGGGGGCACGGGGAGCTGTTTTTT. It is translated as CASSARTSGGHGELFF.